This T cell receptor beta chain appears in the sequencing data of a study of cytomegalovirus exposure and HLA in healthy donors. Points on this clone: The target antigen is unknown.

This CDR3 is built from 15 residues. Looked up from germline, CDR1 is MDHEN and CDR2 is SYDVKM. Trimming took 4 bases from V and 5 from J; bases not matched to a gene: 5. Findings and limits, study-wide: Researchers counted approximately 160 TCR beta chains as cytomegalovirus-associated. A later analysis found common viral pathogens apparently linked to several of the most significant clusters.

Use of 60 Vbeta and 13 Jbeta primers characterized the PCR. In the source study's methods: Roughly 10 million shared chains were among around 80 million unique TCR beta chains counted in a later analysis. Sequencing was performed with immunoSEQ multiplex PCR; in TCRdb, only in-frame clones are kept and a portion is missing. The V and J calls and clone size were taken over from that table, and D and trimming were inferred from the DNA. Among about 190,000 clones listed, 60% to 85% were seen once. Sample: PBMCs. The chain recombines TRBV28 with TRBJ1-6, with 7 bases aligning to TRBD1. The receptor's source is a woman aged 18-29 years in good health and CMV-seronegative. The CDR3 region is CASSSLTGNNSPLHF. CDR3 sequence (DNA): TGTGCCAGCAGTTCCCTGACAGGGAATAATTCACCCCTCCACTTT.